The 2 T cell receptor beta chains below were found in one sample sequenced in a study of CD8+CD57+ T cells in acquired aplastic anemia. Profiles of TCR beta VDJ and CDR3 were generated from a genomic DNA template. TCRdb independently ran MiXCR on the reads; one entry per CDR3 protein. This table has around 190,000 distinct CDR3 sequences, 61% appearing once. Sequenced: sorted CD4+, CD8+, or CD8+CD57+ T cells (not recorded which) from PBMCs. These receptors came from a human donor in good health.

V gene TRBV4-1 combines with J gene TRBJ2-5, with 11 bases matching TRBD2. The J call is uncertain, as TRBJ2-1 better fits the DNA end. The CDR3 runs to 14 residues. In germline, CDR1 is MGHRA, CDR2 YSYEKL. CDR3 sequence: CASSLLAGGREQFF. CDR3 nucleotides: TGCGCCAGCAGCCTCCTAGCGGGGGGTCGTGAGCAGTTCTTC.

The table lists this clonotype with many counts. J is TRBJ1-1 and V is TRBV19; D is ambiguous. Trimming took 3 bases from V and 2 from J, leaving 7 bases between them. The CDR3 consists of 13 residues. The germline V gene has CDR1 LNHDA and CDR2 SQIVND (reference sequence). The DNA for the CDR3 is TGTGCCAGTAGTATTACACCCAACACTGAAGCTTTCTTT. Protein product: CASSITPNTEAFF.